This entry lists 20 T cell receptor beta chains sequenced from one sample in a study of T-cell reconstitution after alpha-beta-depleted transplantation in children. Their antigens remain unidentified. General study results and limits: Hyperexpanded clones declined; after one year, newly produced T cells mostly supplied diversity.

Preparing the TCRbeta library involved the use of unique molecular identifiers. From the PCR reads, TCRdb called clonotypes with MiXCR, one entry per CDR3 protein. The repertoire holds about 290,000 distinct CDR3 sequences, with just over 7.5% as singletons. This specimen consisted of peripheral blood, obtained 360 days after TCRalphabeta/CD19-depleted stem cell transplant. These receptors were collected from a female patient between 2 and 15 years old who had a stem cell transplant for Fanconi anemia, so the T cells may come from the graft donor.

This rearrangement joins TRBV18 to TRBJ1-1; D might be TRBD1 (6 bases). This CDR3 spans 14 amino acids. Germline-derived CDR1 and CDR2 are KGHSH and LQKENI. Deletions cut 8 bases from V and 1 base from J, with 14 bases between. The CDR3 is CASAGTRTNTEAFF. The DNA of the CDR3 is TGTGCCAGCGCTGGGACAAGAACGAACACTGAAGCTTTCTTT.

This clonotype was observed at least ten times. The chain recombines TRBV12-3 or TRBV12-4 with TRBJ2-3; TRBD2 matches at 7 bases. The J segment lost 3 bases and the V segment lost 7 bases, leaving 16 bases of the junction unmatched. The CDR3 has 17 amino acids. Here the CDR3 DNA reads TGTGCCAGCACCCTTGGCGGGAGTCTGGCTATGACAGATACGCAGTATTTT. This codes for CASTLGGSLAMTDTQYF.

The table lists this clonotype with a few counts. The rearrangement links TRBV11-2 to TRBJ2-3, with 7 nucleotides matching TRBD2. V lost 5 bases to trimming and J lost 0 bases; unmatched junction nucleotides: 2. The CDR3 totals 14 residues. Germline V lookup: CDR1 SGHAT, CDR2 FQNNGV. The chain's CDR3 is CASSRGLSTDTQYF. In DNA, the CDR3 is TGTGCCAGCAGCAGGGGACTAAGCACAGATACGCAGTATTTT.

This clonotype was recorded many times. The chain joins TRBV6-1 to TRBJ2-3, with TRBD2 matching over 8 bases. The CDR3 spans 17 residues. The J segment lost 1 base and the V segment lost 5 bases, leaving 11 bases of the junction unmatched. In germline, CDR1 is MNHNS, CDR2 SASEGT. CDR3 amino acids: CASSPRLGAGGTDTQYF. CDR3 DNA: TGTGCCAGCAGTCCCCGACTGGGAGCGGGGGGCACAGATACGCAGTATTTT.

This clonotype was counted many times. This chain's CDR3 is CASSPPTGETQYF. The CDR3, as DNA: TGTGCCAGCTCACCACCGACAGGAGAGACCCAGTACTTC. This rearrangement joins TRBV18 to TRBJ2-5; the D gene is possibly TRBD1 (6 bases). The germline gives CDR1 KGHSH, CDR2 LQKENI. The CDR3 is made up of 13 amino acids. V lost 0 bases, J lost 4 bases, and 6 bases lay in between.

This clonotype has more than one count but fewer than ten. The rearrangement uses TRBV2 and TRBJ2-2, with 12 nucleotides matching TRBD2. V dropped 4 bases and J dropped 0; count of bases not matched to a gene: 3. Germline V gives CDR1 SNHLY, CDR2 FYNNEI. This CDR3 is 17 amino acids long. The chain's CDR3 is CASSVPSGGANTGELFF. In DNA form, the CDR3 reads TGTGCCAGCAGTGTACCTAGCGGGGGGGCGAACACCGGGGAGCTGTTTTTT.

This clonotype has at least ten counts. This chain connects TRBV11-1 to TRBJ2-2; 9 bases agree with TRBD2. The CDR3 has 15 residues. Trimming removed 5 bases from V and 6 bases from J; junction bases left unmatched: 7. Per the germline V gene, CDR1 is SGHAT and CDR2 is FQDESV (reference sequence). The CDR3 region is CASSQALAGSGELFF. In DNA form, the CDR3 reads TGTGCCAGCAGCCAAGCCCTAGCGGGGTCCGGGGAGCTGTTTTTT.

The chain carries TRBV5-4 and TRBJ2-7; 10 bases align to TRBD2. The V gene's germline CDR1 is SGHNT and CDR2 YYREEE (reference sequence). The length of the CDR3 is 15 residues. The trim removed 0 bases at V and 2 bases at J, leaving 2 bases unmatched. CDR3 DNA sequence: TGTGCCAGCAGCTTGGCTAGCGGGGGTACCTACGAGCAGTACTTC. This encodes CASSLASGGTYEQYF.

This clonotype was observed a handful of times. The chain combines TRBV7-2 with TRBJ1-2, with D perhaps TRBD1 (6 bases). CDR3 length: 14 residues. Trimming took 5 bases from V and 4 from J, leaving 14 bases between them. CDR1 is SGHTA and CDR2 is FQGNSA in the germline V gene. The CDR3 loop is CASSPTTGPYGYTF. CDR3 sequence (DNA): TGTGCCAGCAGCCCTACCACAGGGCCCTATGGCTACACCTTC.

This clonotype was counted between two and nine times. The CDR3 loop is CASSLLVGSGGAWADTQYF. For the CDR3, the DNA is TGTGCCAGCAGTTTATTGGTTGGTAGCGGGGGGGCCTGGGCAGATACGCAGTATTTT. The chain couples TRBV12-3 or TRBV12-4 to TRBJ2-3; 11 bases map to TRBD2. V was pared by 2 bases and J by 4 bases, with 14 bases of the junction left unmatched. The CDR3 runs to 19 residues.

This clonotype was counted at least ten times. The rearrangement joins TRBV4-1 to TRBJ2-2; the match to TRBD1 covers 7 bases. CDR3 size: 14 residues. Germline V CDR1 and CDR2: MGHRA, YSYEKL. Germline trimming cut 2 bases from V and 6 bases from J; bases unmatched to any gene: 3. The DNA of the CDR3 is TGCGCCAGCAGCCAAATTCAGGGGGCCGGGGAGCTGTTTTTT. This gives the protein CASSQIQGAGELFF.

This clonotype was seen many times. The V gene is TRBV12-3 or TRBV12-4, the J gene TRBJ1-5; D not certain. Trimming shortened V by 5 bases and J by 4 bases, and 15 bases separated the two germline ends. The length of the CDR3 is 15 residues. CDR3 sequence: CASSRTGRLNQPQHF. In DNA, the CDR3 is TGTGCCAGCAGTCGTACCGGGAGGCTAAATCAGCCCCAGCATTTT.

This clonotype was counted a few times. The gene calls are TRBV24-1 and TRBJ2-1, with 10 bases aligning to TRBD2. This CDR3 comprises 14 residues. V shed 5 bases and J 9 bases; nucleotides not matched to a gene: 6. From germline, CDR1 is KGHDR and CDR2 SFDVKD. The CDR3: CATSASGRGGEQFF. The CDR3 coding sequence is TGTGCCACCAGTGCCAGCGGGAGGGGGGGTGAGCAGTTCTTC.

V is TRBV27 and J is TRBJ1-1; D might be TRBD1 (6 bases). Germline CDR1 reads MNHEY; CDR2 reads SMNVEV (reference sequence). V was clipped by 6 bases and J by 1 base, with 18 bases between them. The CDR3 covers 16 residues. Here the CDR3 DNA reads TGTGCCAGCAGCCGCATATCGACAGGCTGGAACACTGAAGCTTTCTTT. Its translation is CASSRISTGWNTEAFF.

Details on this clonotype: A much larger clone lies a single base off, so this may be a read error. V is TRBV10-3 and J is TRBJ2-1, with TRBD2 matching over 7 bases. The germline gives CDR1 ENHRY, CDR2 SYGVKD. There are 12 residues in the CDR3. CDR3 sequence reads: CVISDGGNEQFF. DNA of the CDR3: TGTGTCATCAGTGACGGGGGGAATGAGCAGTTCTTC.

The rearrangement links TRBV7-3 to TRBJ2-6, with D tentatively TRBD1 (6 bases). The CDR3 is 18 amino acids. Trimming took 1 base from V and 0 from J, leaving 13 bases between them. CDR1 SGHTA and CDR2 FQGTGA come from the germline V gene. CDR3 sequence reads: CASSLRTGKGSGANVLTF. CDR3 DNA: TGTGCCAGCAGCTTAAGAACAGGGAAGGGCTCTGGGGCCAACGTCCTGACTTTC.

The V gene is TRBV4-1, the J gene TRBJ1-2, with a possible D match to TRBD1 (6 bases). The V end was cut by 4 bases, the J end by 4 bases, with 10 bases between. Germline lookup yields CDR1 MGHRA and CDR2 YSYEKL. The CDR3 covers 13 residues. CDR3 DNA sequence: TGCGCCAGCAGCCGGGGACAACTCTATGGCTACACCTTC. Protein product: CASSRGQLYGYTF.

This clonotype was seen a handful of times. The chain combines TRBV5-8 with TRBJ1-1; TRBD1 might be the D (5 bases). This CDR3 region has 13 residues. The germline CDR1 and CDR2 sequences are SGHTS and YDEGEE. Trimming removed 1 base from V and 10 bases from J, with 14 bases in between. The CDR3 spells CASSLIRDPGAFF. In DNA form, the CDR3 reads TGTGCCAGCAGCTTGATTAGGGACCCAGGAGCTTTCTTT.

In its sample, this clonotype was seen many times. V and J are TRBV4-3 and TRBJ2-7, with D possibly matching TRBD2 (5 bases). With 3 bases removed from V and 6 bases from J, the gap between germline ends came to 15 bases. This CDR3 has 14 residues. Germline-derived CDR1 and CDR2 are LGHNA and YSLEER. The CDR3 sequence: CASSQELGMGEQYF. As DNA, the CDR3 is TGCGCCAGCAGCCAGGAACTAGGTATGGGCGAGCAGTACTTC.

The chain recombines TRBV4-3 with TRBJ1-2; D remains ambiguous. This CDR3 is 17 amino acids long. V lost 1 base to trimming and J lost 2 bases, with 17 bases between them. Germline CDR1 is LGHNA and CDR2 is YSLEER. CDR3 bases: TGCGCCAGCAGCCAAGGTTTCGGTACAGAGACAAACTATGGCTACACCTTC. Amino acids: CASSQGFGTETNYGYTF.